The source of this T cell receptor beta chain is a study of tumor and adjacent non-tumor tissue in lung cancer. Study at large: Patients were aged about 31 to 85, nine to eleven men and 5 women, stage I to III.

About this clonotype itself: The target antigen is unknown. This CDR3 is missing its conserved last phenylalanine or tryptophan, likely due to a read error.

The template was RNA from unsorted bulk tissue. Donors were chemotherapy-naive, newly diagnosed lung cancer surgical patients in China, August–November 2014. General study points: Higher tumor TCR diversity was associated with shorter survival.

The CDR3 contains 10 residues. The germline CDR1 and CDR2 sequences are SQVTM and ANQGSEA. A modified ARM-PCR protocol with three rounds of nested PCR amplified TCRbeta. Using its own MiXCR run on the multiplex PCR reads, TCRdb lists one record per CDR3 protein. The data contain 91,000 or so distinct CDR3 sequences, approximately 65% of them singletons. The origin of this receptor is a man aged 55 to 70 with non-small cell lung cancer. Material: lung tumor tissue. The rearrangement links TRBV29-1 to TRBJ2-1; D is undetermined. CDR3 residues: CRHGYNEQFL. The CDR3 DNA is TGCAGACACGGCTACAATGAGCAGTTCTTA.